This T cell receptor beta chain is from a study of blood T cell repertoires in COVID-19. Whole-study context: COVID-19 samples from acute and convalescent phases originated in the United States, Italy and Spain. PBMCs, B-cell-depleted T cells, or T cells were the source of the cDNA or gDNA that made up the material.

Per the authors' pipeline: Researchers report that nucleated cell counts were estimated from reference gene primer amplification. Measured with immunoSEQ multiplex PCR; TCRdb has only the in-frame clones, and not every one. V, J and clone size reflect that table, while D and trimming were determined from the DNA. The table lists over 120,000 clones, roughly 89% of them singletons. In this sample, this clone turned up a few times. The receptor's source is a woman between 50 and 59 years old with acute or convalescent COVID-19. Input material: peripheral blood.

CDR3 nucleotide sequence: TGTGCCATCGGCGGGAATGAGCAGTTCTTC. Translating it yields CAIGGNEQFF. The chain joins TRBV10-3 to TRBJ2-1; possibly TRBD2 for D (5 bases). The CDR3 length is 10 residues. From germline, CDR1 is ENHRY and CDR2 SYGVKD. V gave up 8 bases and J gave up 7 bases, with 6 bases separating them.